These 18 T cell receptor beta chains were all obtained from the same sample, sequenced in a study of blood T cell repertoires in COVID-19. Sequenced by immunoSEQ multiplex PCR; TCRdb stores in-frame clones only, minus some. The sample has over 250,000 clones, approximately 86% seen once. Sequenced input: peripheral blood. The receptors were sampled from a middle-aged man who had recovered from COVID-19.

The rearrangement uses TRBV2 and TRBJ1-1; a possible D gene is TRBD1 (5 bases). CDR3 length equals 13 residues. V was trimmed by 7 bases and J by 4 bases, leaving 13 bases between them. Germline assignment: CDR1 SNHLY and CDR2 FYNNEI. CDR3 sequence (DNA): TGTGCCAGCACGGGGGAACTGAGCACTGAAGCTTTCTTT. Translation: CASTGELSTEAFF.

This chain joins TRBV10-3 and TRBJ1-2, with 8 nucleotides matching TRBD1. Germline lookup yields CDR1 ENHRY and CDR2 SYGVKD. Trimming at V came to 6 bases and at J to 0 bases, leaving 18 bases not matched to a gene. The CDR3 totals 19 residues. CDR3 sequence reads: CAISPGGPRQGMTNYGYTF. Here the CDR3 DNA reads TGTGCCATCAGCCCAGGGGGGCCCCGACAGGGGATGACTAACTATGGCTACACCTTC.

The J gene is TRBJ2-3, the V gene TRBV7-2, with 8 bases that match TRBD2. Trimming cost V 7 bases and J 4 bases; bases outside gene matches: 10. Germline V gene lookup returns CDR1 SGHTA and CDR2 FQGNSA. CDR3 size: 15 residues. The CDR3 loop reads CASNIRGGPADTQYF. CDR3 in DNA: TGTGCCAGCAACATCCGGGGGGGGCCCGCAGATACGCAGTATTTT.

The chain has TRBV19 and TRBJ2-5; TRBD1 is a possible D gene (6 bases). Germline CDR1 is LNHDA and CDR2 is SQIVND (reference sequence). CDR3 length: 14 residues. Trimming pared 4 bases from V and 3 bases from J, leaving 12 bases between. CDR3 sequence (DNA): TGTGCCAGTAGTACCGGACAGCTCAAAGAGACCCAGTACTTC. Its protein product is CASSTGQLKETQYF.

The DNA for the CDR3 is TGTGCCAGCAGCGTATACGCAGGGGTCACAGATACGCAGTATTTT. This sequence encodes CASSVYAGVTDTQYF. This rearrangement joins TRBV7-2 to TRBJ2-3; D possibly corresponds to TRBD1 (6 bases). The CDR3 is made up of 15 amino acids. The ends were cut back, 5 bases at V and 2 bases at J, with 14 bases in the middle. Germline V gives CDR1 SGHTA, CDR2 FQGNSA.

The gene calls are TRBV18 and TRBJ2-1; no definite D call. The CDR3 sequence is 15 residues long. In germline, CDR1 is KGHSH, CDR2 LQKENI. The germline V and J ends were trimmed by 1 base and 3 bases, with 10 bases remaining between them. CDR3 bases: TGTGCCAGCTCACCACGGCTAGACCTCTACAATGAGCAGTTCTTC. Translating gives CASSPRLDLYNEQFF. The entire variable domain, with the rest obtained from reference TRBV18 and TRBJ2-1, is as follows: NAGVMQNPRHLVRRRGQEARLRCSPMKGHSHVYWYRQLPEEGLKFMVYLQKENIIDESGMPKERFSAEFPKEGPSILRIQQVVRGDSAAYFCASSPRLDLYNEQFFGPGTRLTVL.

This sequence joins TRBV5-1 and TRBJ1-1; 8 bases agree with TRBD1. The CDR3 totals 17 residues. CDR1 SGHRS and CDR2 YFSETQ come from the germline V gene. V lost 4 bases to trimming and J lost 5 bases; unmatched junction nucleotides: 16. In DNA, the CDR3 is TGCGCCAGCAGCCTGGGGTGGGCAGGGGGCATGGTTACTGAAGCTTTCTTT. Translated, it gives CASSLGWAGGMVTEAFF.

This chain joins TRBV3-1 (or the pseudogene TRBV3-2) and TRBJ1-2; 9 bases align to TRBD1. The CDR3 is 15 amino acids. The V gene's germline CDR1 is LGHDT and CDR2 YNNKEL (reference sequence). Trimming removed 5 bases from V and 4 bases from J; junction bases left unmatched: 8. The CDR3 nucleotides read TGTGCCAGCAGCAAATGGACAGGGGAATCCTATGGCTACACCTTC. It specifies CASSKWTGESYGYTF.

V and J are TRBV5-1 and TRBJ2-1; 14 bases agree with TRBD2. The germline gives CDR1 SGHRS, CDR2 YFSETQ. V was pared by 4 bases and J by 7 bases, with 4 bases of the junction left unmatched. The CDR3 totals 15 residues. DNA for the CDR3: TGCGCCAGCAGCCCCGGACTAGCGGGAGGAAATGAGCAGTTCTTC. It is translated as CASSPGLAGGNEQFF.

The chain employs TRBV20-1 and TRBJ1-4; D is undetermined. V lost 3 bases, J lost 8 bases, and 13 bases lay in between. CDR3 size: 13 residues. Germline loops: CDR1 DFQATT, CDR2 SNEGSKA (reference sequence). Written as DNA, the CDR3 is TGCAGTGCTAGTAACCCAACCGCGGAAAAACTGTTTTTT. Protein product: CSASNPTAEKLFF.

The chain carries TRBV19 and TRBJ1-5, with TRBD1 matching over 8 bases. Germline V gene lookup returns CDR1 LNHDA and CDR2 SQIVND (reference sequence). The CDR3 runs 17 residues. Trimming at V came to 2 bases and at J to 0 bases, leaving 6 bases not matched to a gene. The CDR3: CASSISGQAYSNQPQHF. Written as DNA, the CDR3 is TGTGCCAGTAGTATATCGGGACAGGCGTATAGCAATCAGCCCCAGCATTTT.

J is TRBJ1-3 and V is TRBV5-5; 10 positions agree with TRBD1. Germline CDR1 reads SGHKS; CDR2 reads YYEKEE (reference sequence). This CDR3 region has 15 residues. The trim removed 4 bases at V and 2 bases at J, leaving 3 bases unmatched. The CDR3 sequence is CASSLGTGAGNTIYF. In nucleotides, the CDR3 is TGTGCCAGCAGCCTTGGGACAGGGGCTGGAAACACCATATATTTT.

The chain carries TRBV30 and TRBJ1-6; TRBD1 agrees at 7 bases. Trimming removed 5 bases from V and 7 bases from J; junction bases left unmatched: 5. Germline CDR1 GTSNPN, CDR2 SVGIG (reference sequence). This CDR3 spans 13 amino acids. The CDR3 region has the DNA TGTGCCTGGGAGACAGGGAACAATTCACCCCTCCACTTT. Translating it yields CAWETGNNSPLHF.

The genes are TRBV5-1 and TRBJ2-1, with TRBD1 identical over 8 bases. The germline V gene has CDR1 SGHRS and CDR2 YFSETQ. The CDR3 sequence is 15 residues long. V shed 4 bases and J 5 bases; nucleotides not matched to a gene: 8. Here the CDR3 reads CASSASGTGHNEQFF. The CDR3 region has the DNA TGCGCCAGCAGCGCCTCTGGGACAGGTCACAATGAGCAGTTCTTC.

V usage is TRBV30 and J usage is TRBJ2-7; a weak D match, TRBD1 (5 bases). CDR1 GTSNPN and CDR2 SVGIG come from the germline V gene (reference sequence). The V gene lost 3 bases and the J gene lost 3 bases, with 9 bases spanning the gap. The CDR3 loop spans 12 amino acids. As DNA, the CDR3 is TGTGCCTGGAGCGACAGAAACTACGAGCAGTACTTC. Residues: CAWSDRNYEQYF.

V usage is TRBV5-1 and J usage is TRBJ2-7, with 7 bases fitting TRBD2. The CDR3 length is 15 residues. Per germline, CDR1 SGHRS and CDR2 YFSETQ. Trimming at V came to 0 bases and at J to 7 bases, leaving 10 bases not matched to a gene. The CDR3 spells CASSLAGTSAREQYF. In DNA form, the CDR3 reads TGCGCCAGCAGCTTGGCGGGCACTAGCGCCCGGGAGCAGTACTTC. Together with reference TRBV5-1 and TRBJ2-7, the CDR3 gives the full variable domain: KAGVTQTPRYLIKTRGQQVTLSCSPISGHRSVSWYQQTPGQGLQFLFEYFSETQRNKGNFPGRFSGRQFSNSRSEMNVSTLELGDSALYLCASSLAGTSAREQYFGPGTRLTVT.

A word on this clone: Other nucleotide sequences in the sample specify the same CDR3. The genes are TRBV2 and TRBJ2-1, with 8 bases aligning to TRBD1. CDR3 length: 15 residues. The V and J ends lost 6 bases and 0 bases, in that order; junction bases with no gene match: 4. Germline V gene lookup returns CDR1 SNHLY and CDR2 FYNNEI. Here the CDR3 reads CASSDRGSSYNEQFF. The DNA for the CDR3 is TGTGCCAGCAGCGACAGGGGAAGCTCCTACAATGAGCAGTTCTTC.

This chain connects TRBV12-3 or TRBV12-4 to TRBJ2-3; D gene unclear. The CDR3 length is 12 residues. Trimming took 4 bases from V and 4 from J, leaving 6 bases between them. CDR3 region: CASSSTPDTQYF. The CDR3 DNA reads as TGTGCCAGCAGTTCCACACCAGATACGCAGTATTTT.